These T cell receptor beta chains were read from a single sample in a study of response to subunit inactivated influenza vaccine. MiXCR was run by TCRdb on the RT-PCR reads, yielding one entry per CDR3 protein. The data contain 650,000 to 800,000 distinct CDR3 sequences, under 20% of them seen just once; the ten biggest clones take up roughly a tenth. Sequences were derived from PBMCs from blood, sampled 5 days after vaccination. The receptors shown here come from a man aged 45-65 years who received an inactivated influenza vaccine. CDR3s include the opening cysteine and the closing phenylalanine or tryptophan. The D gene is left open where the match is weak. Expanded clones get a size class; other rows say once, few or many, or leave the size out.

d_call	v_call	j_call	clone_size	cdr3_aa	cdr3_nt
TRBD1	TRBV29-1	TRBJ2-7	many	CSARTGAGYEQYF	TGCAGCGCCAGGACAGGGGCCGGTTACGAGCAGTACTTC
-	TRBV12-3/TRBV12-4	TRBJ1-1	many	CASSLDGSASEAFF	TGTGCCAGCAGTTTAGATGGTTCGGCCTCTGAAGCTTTCTTT
TRBD2	TRBV29-1	TRBJ2-7	-	CSAYHSHSSGSPHEQYF	TGCAGCGCCTACCATAGCCATAGTAGCGGGAGCCCCCACGAGCAGTACTTC
TRBD2	TRBV9	TRBJ2-3	few	CASSVEGGSSIDTQYF	TGTGCCAGCAGCGTAGAAGGCGGGAGTAGCATTGATACGCAGTATTTT
-	TRBV18	TRBJ1-1	-	CASTQSPDTEAFF	TGTGCCAGCACGCAGAGCCCGGACACTGAAGCTTTCTTT
-	TRBV12-3/TRBV12-4	TRBJ2-6	-	CASRRENSGANVLTF	TGTGCCAGCAGACGGGAAAACTCTGGGGCCAACGTCCTGACTTTC
-	TRBV6-4	TRBJ2-5	-	CASSSGYGETQYF	TGTGCCAGCAGCTCGGGTTACGGAGAGACCCAGTACTTC
TRBD1	TRBV11-1	TRBJ2-1	-	CASSARGTGSNEQFF	TGTGCCAGCAGCGCTCGCGGGACAGGGAGCAATGAGCAGTTCTTC
-	TRBV7-2	TRBJ2-3	few	CASSLYGRGSSTDTQYF	TGTGCCAGCAGCTTATACGGGAGAGGCTCTAGCACAGATACGCAGTATTTT
-	TRBV4-3	TRBJ1-1	few	CASSKGLLLNTEAFF	TGCGCCAGCAGCAAGGGACTTCTACTGAACACTGAAGCTTTCTTT
TRBD2	TRBV20-1	TRBJ2-3	-	CSADGGGGGTDTQYF	TGCAGTGCTGACGGCGGGGGAGGGGGCACAGATACGCAGTATTTT
-	TRBV5-1	TRBJ1-2	many	CASSLGQGPQGYTF	TGCGCCAGCAGCTTGGGGCAGGGGCCACAGGGCTACACCTTC
-	TRBV7-2	TRBJ2-5	many	CASSAVGGTQYF	TGTGCCAGCAGCGCCGTAGGAGGGACCCAGTACTTC
TRBD2	TRBV6-5	TRBJ2-3	-	CASSYSGLAADTQYF	TGTGCCAGCAGTTACTCAGGACTAGCGGCAGATACGCAGTATTTT
-	TRBV5-1	TRBJ2-2	-	CASRRQQNTGELFF	TGCGCCAGCAGACGACAGCAGAACACCGGGGAGCTGTTTTTT
TRBD1	TRBV6-5	TRBJ1-2	few	CASSYGTGMKYGYTF	TGTGCCAGCAGTTACGGGACAGGGATGAAATATGGCTACACCTTC
-	TRBV7-2	TRBJ2-3	few	CASSLSWLRTDTQYF	TGTGCCAGCAGCCTTAGTTGGCTCCGCACAGATACGCAGTATTTT
-	TRBV13	TRBJ2-2	-	CASSLKRAGDRLGELFF	TGTGCCAGCAGCTTAAAGCGAGCGGGGGACAGGCTCGGGGAGCTGTTTTTT
TRBD1	TRBV29-1	TRBJ2-7	-	CSVEETGGRYEQYF	TGCAGCGTTGAAGAAACAGGGGGTCGCTACGAGCAGTACTTC
-	TRBV19	TRBJ1-5	once	CASSSAGVRQPQHF	TGTGCCAGTAGTAGCGCTGGGGTCAGGCAGCCCCAGCATTTT
TRBD1	TRBV4-1	TRBJ1-6	-	CASSPHTGDNSPLHF	TGCGCCAGCAGCCCACACACAGGGGATAATTCACCCCTCCACTTT
-	TRBV7-8	TRBJ2-7	-	CASSFAREHEQYF	TGTGCCAGCAGCTTTGCCAGGGAGCACGAGCAGTACTTC
-	TRBV18	TRBJ2-4	-	CASSPRGVGENIQYF	TGTGCCAGCTCACCAAGAGGAGTTGGGGAAAACATTCAGTACTTC
TRBD1	TRBV5-1	TRBJ1-2	-	CASSWTTGDHGYTF	TGCGCCAGCAGCTGGACGACAGGGGACCATGGCTACACCTTC
-	TRBV15	TRBJ2-7	few	CATSRQGNEQYF	TGTGCCACCAGCAGACAGGGCAACGAGCAGTACTTC
-	TRBV5-1	TRBJ2-7	many	CASSLRDTNSYEQYF	TGCGCCAGCAGCCTCCGGGACACCAACTCCTACGAGCAGTACTTC
-	TRBV12-3/TRBV12-4	TRBJ2-1	few	CASRLRNEQFF	TGTGCCAGCAGACTCAGAAATGAGCAGTTCTTC
-	TRBV24-1	TRBJ2-7	-	CATSDKGYEQYF	TGTGCCACCAGTGATAAGGGGTACGAGCAGTACTTC
-	TRBV6-2/TRBV6-3	TRBJ1-4	few	CASSSRSGTNEKLFF	TGTGCCAGCAGTTCTCGAAGCGGAACTAATGAAAAACTGTTTTTT
-	TRBV10-3	TRBJ2-2	-	CAISESELKALELFF	TGTGCCATCAGTGAGTCGGAGCTTAAGGCCCTTGAGCTGTTTTTT
-	TRBV18	TRBJ1-1	once	CASSPDTAAFF	TGTGCCAGCTCACCAGACACGGCAGCTTTCTTT
-	TRBV29-1	TRBJ2-5	-	CSVELTSWEETQYF	TGCAGCGTCGAGCTGACTAGTTGGGAGGAGACCCAGTACTTC
-	TRBV20-1	TRBJ2-1	few	CSARDEGRVYNEQFF	TGCAGTGCTAGAGATGAGGGCAGGGTTTACAATGAGCAGTTCTTC
-	TRBV4-3	TRBJ2-7	-	CASSQFPGESYEQYF	TGCGCCAGCAGCCAATTCCCGGGGGAAAGCTACGAGCAGTACTTC
-	TRBV5-1	TRBJ2-5	few	CASSEMIQETQYF	TGCGCCAGCAGCGAAATGATCCAAGAGACCCAGTACTTC
TRBD1	TRBV7-9	TRBJ2-3	-	CASSFLDRVGTDTQYF	TGTGCCAGCAGCTTTCTCGACAGGGTGGGGACAGATACGCAGTATTTT
-	TRBV11-1	TRBJ2-1	-	CASSFRTGSSYNEQFF	TGTGCCAGCAGCTTTAGGACGGGGAGCTCCTACAATGAGCAGTTCTTC
-	TRBV20-1	TRBJ1-3	-	CSASRGHGDTIYF	TGCAGTGCTAGCCGGGGCCATGGCGACACCATATATTTT
TRBD2	TRBV5-6	TRBJ2-7	few	CASSRLAGDRHEQYF	TGTGCCAGCAGCCGTCTAGCGGGAGACCGTCACGAGCAGTACTTC
-	TRBV24-1	TRBJ2-1	-	CATSEPRGEQFF	TGTGCCACCAGTGAGCCCCGAGGGGAGCAGTTCTTC
-	TRBV29-1	TRBJ1-2	-	CSDRRSNYGYTF	TGCAGCGACCGACGGTCTAACTATGGCTACACCTTC
-	TRBV4-1	TRBJ2-5	once	CASSHSRIETQYF	TGCGCCAGCAGCCACTCTAGAATAGAGACCCAGTACTTC
TRBD2	TRBV20-1	TRBJ2-1	many	CSARVAGVYNEQFF	TGCAGTGCTAGGGTAGCGGGAGTTTACAATGAGCAGTTCTTC
-	TRBV5-6	TRBJ2-4	few	CASRRGPGAKNIQYF	TGTGCCAGCAGAAGAGGGCCGGGAGCCAAAAACATTCAGTACTTC
TRBD1	TRBV12-3/TRBV12-4	TRBJ2-1	many	CASSLGDRVGNEQFF	TGTGCCAGCAGTTTAGGGGACAGGGTGGGTAATGAGCAGTTCTTC
TRBD2	TRBV20-1	TRBJ2-5	-	CSAREASGRRETQYF	TGCAGTGCGAGGGAGGCTAGCGGGAGGAGAGAGACCCAGTACTTC
TRBD2	TRBV4-2	TRBJ2-2	-	CASSQDWSSGARGGELFF	TGTGCCAGCAGCCAAGATTGGAGTAGCGGGGCCAGAGGGGGGGAGCTGTTTTTT
-	TRBV3-1	TRBJ2-7	few	CASSQAYRVGQVYEQYF	TGTGCCAGCAGCCAAGCCTACCGAGTGGGACAAGTCTACGAGCAGTACTTC
-	TRBV5-1	TRBJ2-1	-	CASSWSRGPYNEQFF	TGCGCCAGCAGCTGGTCCAGGGGCCCCTACAATGAGCAGTTCTTC
-	TRBV24-1	TRBJ2-7	-	CATSGKVSTYEQYF	TGTGCCACCAGTGGCAAAGTTTCCACCTACGAGCAGTACTTC
TRBD1	TRBV7-2	TRBJ2-7	-	CASSHRQGAGEQYF	TGTGCCAGCAGCCACCGACAGGGGGCAGGCGAGCAGTACTTC
-	TRBV10-3	TRBJ2-7	-	CAIRRSSSGFEQYF	TGTGCCATCAGAAGAAGTAGTTCAGGGTTCGAGCAGTACTTC
TRBD2	TRBV11-2	TRBJ2-1	-	CASSLGLAGGLSYNEQFF	TGTGCCAGCAGCTTAGGTCTAGCGGGGGGCCTCTCCTACAATGAGCAGTTCTTC
-	TRBV5-1	TRBJ1-1	-	CASSALVNTEAFF	TGCGCCAGCAGCGCCCTGGTTAACACTGAAGCTTTCTTT
-	TRBV29-1	TRBJ2-7	-	CSVEAGAAEQYF	TGCAGCGTTGAAGCGGGAGCTGCCGAGCAGTACTTC
-	TRBV7-8	TRBJ2-5	few	CASSPDIFQETQYF	TGTGCCAGCAGCCCAGACATATTTCAAGAGACCCAGTACTTC
-	TRBV6-4	TRBJ1-5	-	CASSDGVTDTQHF	TGTGCCAGCAGTGACGGGGTGACAGATACGCAGCATTTT
-	TRBV7-9	TRBJ2-5	-	CASSGRSGRAETQYF	TGTGCCAGCAGCGGTCGGTCCGGCAGGGCTGAGACCCAGTACTTC
-	TRBV9	TRBJ1-2	few	CASSVGPGQANYGYTF	TGTGCCAGCAGCGTAGGTCCAGGCCAAGCTAACTATGGCTACACCTTC